The 18 T cell receptor beta chains given below trace back to one sample, sequenced in a study of blood T cell repertoires in COVID-19. The protocol was immunoSEQ multiplex PCR, while the TCRdb copy is restricted to in-frame clones and leaves out a portion. The table lists about 350,000 clones, roughly 87% of them singletons. Sequencing was performed on PBMCs or T cells enriched from blood (not recorded which). These receptors came from a woman aged 25 to 45 who had recovered from COVID-19.

The genes are TRBV7-6 and TRBJ1-1; D not resolved. The CDR3 sequence is 14 residues long. Per the germline V gene, CDR1 is SGHVS and CDR2 is FNYEAQ. V was trimmed by 4 bases and J by 5 bases, leaving 14 bases between them. This CDR3 reads CASSSLGGQTEAFF. The CDR3 nucleotides are TGTGCCAGCAGCTCCCTGGGAGGGCAGACTGAAGCTTTCTTT.

The table lists this clone with many counts. The chain combines TRBV29-1 with TRBJ1-3; weak D call: TRBD1 (6 bases). The CDR3 loop spans 16 amino acids. With 6 bases removed from V and 0 bases from J, the gap between germline ends came to 18 bases. CDR1 and CDR2 (germline): SQVTM, ANQGSEA. The CDR3 region has the DNA TGCAGCGTCGATGGGACGGACAGCTTCTCTGGAAACACCATATATTTT. Its translation: CSVDGTDSFSGNTIYF.

This clone was detected only once. The V gene is TRBV28, the J gene TRBJ1-2; no firm D call. The germline gives CDR1 MDHEN, CDR2 SYDVKM. This CDR3 has 16 amino acids. The V end was cut by 4 bases, the J end by 5 bases, with 20 bases between. The CDR3 nucleotides are TGTGCCAGCAGTTCCTTACCGGGGTCCTTTGGGTATGGCTACACCTTC. It translates to CASSSLPGSFGYGYTF.

The chain has TRBV14 and TRBJ2-3; 9 nucleotides agree with TRBD2. Trimming cost V 4 bases and J 1 base; bases outside gene matches: 9. The CDR3 has 17 residues. The germline CDR1 and CDR2 sequences are SGHDN and FVKESK. CDR3 nucleotide sequence: TGTGCCAGCAGCCCCCGTTCTAGCGGGGTCGGCACAGATACGCAGTATTTT. Translating it yields CASSPRSSGVGTDTQYF.

This chain connects TRBV7-9 to TRBJ2-7; 9 bases line up with TRBD1. J lost 6 bases, V lost 3 bases, and 6 bases had no gene match. Germline V gives CDR1 SEHNR, CDR2 FQNEAQ (reference sequence). The CDR3 covers 14 residues. The CDR3 spells CASSLGQGVREQYF. The CDR3 coding sequence is TGTGCCAGCAGCTTGGGACAGGGAGTCCGCGAGCAGTACTTC.

The chain combines TRBV6-5 with TRBJ2-3, with 9 bases lining up with TRBD1. The CDR3 is 15 residues long. Germline CDR1 reads MNHEY; CDR2 reads SVGAGI. J gave up 1 base and V 2 bases, and 1 base lay outside the gene matches. CDR3 residues: CASSYRTGGTDTQYF. The CDR3 coding sequence is TGTGCCAGCAGTTACAGGACAGGGGGCACAGATACGCAGTATTTT.

The V call is TRBV3-1 (or the pseudogene TRBV3-2), the J call TRBJ2-1; D is perhaps TRBD2 (6 bases). The CDR3 runs 17 residues. The V gene's germline CDR1 is LGHDT and CDR2 YNNKEL (reference sequence). V lost 0 bases to trimming and J lost 0 bases, with 12 bases between them. The CDR3: CASSQDWAAGSYNEQFF. The CDR3 bases are TGTGCCAGCAGCCAAGATTGGGCAGCGGGCTCCTACAATGAGCAGTTCTTC.

This clone appeared once. This rearrangement joins TRBV6-2 or TRBV6-3 to TRBJ1-3; D remains ambiguous. Trimming stripped 5 bases from V and 0 bases from J, with 14 bases between. This CDR3 region has 16 residues. CDR1 and CDR2 (germline): MNHEY, SVGEGT. The CDR3 reads CASSESGPSSGNTIYF. In DNA form, the CDR3 reads TGTGCCAGCAGTGAGAGCGGCCCCTCCTCTGGAAACACCATATATTTT.

This clone was counted many times. In the same sample, other DNA sequences code for this CDR3. The chain joins TRBV27 to TRBJ2-7, with unresolved D. CDR3 size: 13 residues. V was pared by 2 bases and J by 1 base, with 6 bases between. The germline CDR1 and CDR2 sequences are MNHEY and SMNVEV (reference sequence). Here the CDR3 DNA reads TGTGCCAGCAGTTTAACATCTTCCTACGAGCAGTACTTC. It codes for CASSLTSSYEQYF.

V usage is TRBV28 and J usage is TRBJ1-6, with D tentatively TRBD1 (6 bases). Trimming removed 3 bases at V and 7 bases at J, with 10 bases between. CDR3 length: 14 amino acids. Germline CDR1 and CDR2: MDHEN and SYDVKM. CDR3 DNA sequence: TGTGCCAGCAGTTTGGCAGGGGCCAATTCACCCCTCCACTTT. Protein product: CASSLAGANSPLHF.

This chain joins TRBV19 and TRBJ2-2, with TRBD1 matching 8 bases. The CDR3 is 16 residues long. Germline V gene data show CDR1 as LNHDA and CDR2 as SQIVND (reference sequence). Trimming at V came to 3 bases and at J to 3 bases, leaving 6 bases not matched to a gene. In DNA form, the CDR3 reads TGTGCCAGTAGTATCGACAGGGGCCTCTACACCGGGGAGCTGTTTTTT. This encodes CASSIDRGLYTGELFF.

The chain joins TRBV19 to TRBJ2-1; tentatively, D is TRBD1 (5 bases). This CDR3 has 14 amino acids. CDR1 and CDR2 (germline): LNHDA, SQIVND (reference sequence). Trimming pared 7 bases from V and 6 bases from J, leaving 16 bases between. The CDR3 is CASKTTAGRNEQFF. CDR3 coding DNA: TGTGCCAGTAAAACAACGGCAGGGCGCAATGAGCAGTTCTTC. The variable domain in full, with the rest retrieved from reference TRBV19 and TRBJ2-1, is DGGITQSPKYLFRKEGQNVTLSCEQNLNHDAMYWYRQDPGQGLRLIYYSQIVNDFQKGDIAEGYSVSREKKESFPLTVTSAQKNPTAFYLCASKTTAGRNEQFFGPGTRLTVL.

This clone was detected once. This chain joins TRBV4-1 and TRBJ1-2; TRBD1 agrees at 10 bases. The junction had 6 bases not matched to a gene; V was cut back by 0 bases and J by 2 bases. The CDR3 runs 17 residues. Looked up from germline, CDR1 is MGHRA and CDR2 is YSYEKL. CDR3 protein: CASSQDPPDRGNYGYTF. The CDR3 bases are TGCGCCAGCAGCCAAGATCCCCCGGACAGGGGGAACTATGGCTACACCTTC.

The chain combines TRBV5-1 with TRBJ1-2; D is unclear. The CDR3 extends over 14 amino acids. V lost 0 bases and J 7 bases, leaving 13 bases between the germline ends. Germline V lookup: CDR1 SGHRS, CDR2 YFSETQ. DNA for the CDR3: TGCGCCAGCAGCTTGGGAGGGAGTTCGCCTGGCTACACCTTC. Translating gives CASSLGGSSPGYTF.

This clone was seen only once. J is TRBJ1-4 and V is TRBV6-5; D possibly corresponds to TRBD1 (5 bases). V was clipped by 4 bases and J by 5 bases, with 14 bases between them. The CDR3 is made up of 15 amino acids. Per germline, CDR1 MNHEY and CDR2 SVGAGI. Here the CDR3 DNA reads TGTGCCAGCAGTTTCCGGGACGGGAGGAATGAAAAACTGTTTTTT. It yields the protein CASSFRDGRNEKLFF.

CDR3 nucleotides: TGTGCCAGCAGCTTAGGGGTTAGCGGCGCAGATACGCAGTATTTT. It encodes CASSLGVSGADTQYF. The chain carries TRBV7-2 and TRBJ2-3; a weak D match, TRBD2 (6 bases). The CDR3 runs to 15 residues. Germline V lookup: CDR1 SGHTA, CDR2 FQGNSA. The germline V and J ends were trimmed by 1 base and 4 bases, with 12 bases remaining between them.

The chain joins TRBV5-1 to TRBJ2-5, with 7 bases identical to TRBD2. In germline, CDR1 is SGHRS, CDR2 YFSETQ. There are 15 residues in the CDR3. The J segment lost 7 bases and the V segment lost 4 bases, leaving 13 bases of the junction unmatched. CDR3 nucleotides: TGCGCCAGCAGCCCCGCCGGGACTACACCGAGGACCCAGTACTTC. This sequence encodes CASSPAGTTPRTQYF.

The V call is TRBV15, the J call TRBJ1-4, with TRBD1 as a possible D gene (5 bases). Trimming shortened V by 3 bases and J by 4 bases, and 12 bases separated the two germline ends. CDR1 and CDR2 from the germline V gene are LNHNV and YYDKDF (reference sequence). This CDR3 is 15 amino acids long. As DNA, the CDR3 is TGTGCCACCAGCAGGACCCCGGGGGGTAATGAAAAACTGTTTTTT. Protein sequence: CATSRTPGGNEKLFF.